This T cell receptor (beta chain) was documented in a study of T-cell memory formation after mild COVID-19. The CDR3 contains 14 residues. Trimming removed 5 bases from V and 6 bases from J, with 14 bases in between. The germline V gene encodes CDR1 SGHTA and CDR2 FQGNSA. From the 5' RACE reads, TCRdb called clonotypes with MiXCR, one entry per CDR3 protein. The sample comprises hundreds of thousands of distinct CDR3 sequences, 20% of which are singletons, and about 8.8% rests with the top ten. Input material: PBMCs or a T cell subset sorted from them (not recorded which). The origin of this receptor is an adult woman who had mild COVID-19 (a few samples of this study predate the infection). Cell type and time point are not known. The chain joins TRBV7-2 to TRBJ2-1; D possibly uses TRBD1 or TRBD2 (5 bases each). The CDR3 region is CASSSRDPPNEQFF. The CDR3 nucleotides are TGTGCCAGCAGCAGCCGGGACCCGCCCAATGAGCAGTTCTTC.